This entry concerns a single T cell receptor beta chain. Its specificity is not known. The data were obtained in a study of cytomegalovirus exposure and HLA in healthy donors. PCR primers comprised 60 Vbeta and 13 Jbeta primers. Clones were sequenced by immunoSEQ multiplex PCR, and TCRdb holds only the in-frame ones, with some missing. The sample has roughly 110,000 clones; around 77% are singletons. Study results and limitations: A later look showed TCR association rates differing by HLA locus, highest for DRB1 and lowest for HLA-C. Some V segments, including TRBV6-2 and TRBV6-3, were excluded as indistinguishable.

Germline V gene sequence: CDR1 ENHRY, CDR2 SYGVKD. CDR3 length: 13 residues. V lost 3 bases, J lost 4 bases, and 1 base stayed unmatched. The sequence was obtained from a woman under 40 in good health and CMV-seropositive. The rearrangement links TRBV10-3 to TRBJ1-1; TRBD1 matches 8 bases. The source material was PBMCs. CDR3 DNA sequence: TGTGCCATCAGTGAAACAGGGGGCACTGAAGCTTTCTTT. Its translation is CAISETGGTEAFF.